This TCR beta chain stems from a study of T cell changes during pregnancy in multiple sclerosis (dated by TCRdb to about 2019). General notes on the study: Changes in the T cell repertoire over the course of pregnancy were examined in this study in women with multiple sclerosis.

Regarding this clone: Its antigen is not yet known. Per-base quality was not reported, and no clone a single base away is much larger than it.

Library preparation employed the immunoSEQ multiplex PCR assay. TCRdb re-hosts the immuneACCESS table, in-frame sequences only. Its copies lack some clones; in the studies checked, an unresolved V gene accounts for under half of them, and the cause for the rest is not known. The sample table holds fewer than 85,000 clones, of which 80% to 95% were seen once. The biggest ten clones account for 2.5% to 3% of the sample. The V end loses 5 bases and the J end loses 2 bases, and a stretch of 4 bases separates them. The germline V gene encodes CDR1 SGHVS and CDR2 FQNEAQ. From its cysteine to its phenylalanine, the CDR3 spans 11 amino acids. The only DNA kept is the CDR3, 33 bases in frame from the first base.

Recombination connected TRBV7-8 to TRBJ2-7, with the D gene not clear enough to name. Sequenced material: peripheral blood, taken in the third trimester of pregnancy. The clonotype originates from a female donor in good health, enrolled as a control in a pregnancy study. The bases read TGTGCCAGCAGCCTAACCTACGAGCAGTACTTC. Its translation is CASSLTYEQYF.